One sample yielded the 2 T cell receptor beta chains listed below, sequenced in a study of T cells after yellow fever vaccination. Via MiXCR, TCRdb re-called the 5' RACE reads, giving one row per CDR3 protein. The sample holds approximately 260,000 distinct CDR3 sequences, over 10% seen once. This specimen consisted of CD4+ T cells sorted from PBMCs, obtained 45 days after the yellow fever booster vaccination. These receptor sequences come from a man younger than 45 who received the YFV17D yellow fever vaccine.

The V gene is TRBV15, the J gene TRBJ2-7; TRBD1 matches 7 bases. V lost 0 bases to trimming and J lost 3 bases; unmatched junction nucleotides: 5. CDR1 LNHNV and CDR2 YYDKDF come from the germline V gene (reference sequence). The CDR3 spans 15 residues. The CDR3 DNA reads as TGTGCCACCAGCAGAGATAAGAACAGGGGCTACGAGCAGTACTTC. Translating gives CATSRDKNRGYEQYF.

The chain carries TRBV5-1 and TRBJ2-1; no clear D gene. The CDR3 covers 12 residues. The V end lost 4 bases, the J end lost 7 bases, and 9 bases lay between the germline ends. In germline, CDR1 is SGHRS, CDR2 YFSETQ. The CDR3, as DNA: TGCGCCAGCAGCCAGCTCCTAAATGAGCAGTTCTTC. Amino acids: CASSQLLNEQFF.